This T cell receptor beta chain was captured in a study of T and B cells in COVID-19 patients. Study as a whole: In the active-infection cohort, about 90% of the roughly 20 patients had comorbidities linked to unfavorable COVID-19 outcome. Study-wide findings and caveats: Sorted SARS-CoV-2-responsive or tetramer+ T cells and CD4+, regulatory and CD8+ subsets were not yet sequenced. Patients with COVID-19 reportedly showed strongly skewed T cell receptor beta variable and joining gene usage. Few blood samples existed from mildly ill patients during symptoms or early in severe cases.

Multiplex PCR with BIOMED2 TRB-A/B primer pools amplified TRB rearrangements. Each CDR3 protein is one row after TCRdb ran MiXCR on the multiplex PCR reads. This table has some 5,200 distinct CDR3 sequences, approximately 20% appearing once. This CDR3 spans 15 amino acids. In regard to this clonotype: Its matching antigen is unknown.

Each TRB amplification used roughly 250-550 ng of genomic DNA from blood. The rearrangement joins TRBV21-1 to TRBJ2-3; the table's D call, TRBD1, was not checked against the DNA. TRBV21-1 is flagged as a pseudogene. This clonotype originated in a human donor with active COVID-19. The sample was blood. Here the CDR3 DNA reads TGTGCCAGCAGCAAAGAGGGGGGCCGCACAGATACGCAGTATTTT. Protein sequence: CASSKEGGRTDTQYF.